These 29 T cell receptor beta chains were sequenced from one sample in a study of T cells in Graves' hyperthyroidism and ophthalmopathy. RNA transcripts were the template for amplifying TCR beta CDR3 regions. HTBI primers were the set used in a first-round RT-PCR of the TCR CDR3. MiXCR was run by TCRdb on the multiplex PCR reads, yielding one entry per CDR3 protein. The sample contains hundreds of thousands of distinct CDR3 sequences, approximately 15% of which appear only once. The sequenced material came from blood. The receptor source for this set is a woman younger than 30 with Graves' hyperthyroidism.

In its sample, this clonotype was seen a few times. The chain recombines TRBV29-1 with TRBJ2-2, with D tentatively TRBD2 (5 bases). Germline CDR1 and CDR2: SQVTM and ANQGSEA. V dropped 6 bases and J dropped 6 bases, with 17 bases sitting between them. This CDR3 is built from 14 residues. In DNA form, the CDR3 reads TGCAGCGTGGACTCAACGGGTAGCTCCGGGGAGCTGTTTTTT. Amino acids: CSVDSTGSSGELFF.

This clonotype was recorded at least ten times. The chain joins TRBV7-2 to TRBJ1-5; 11 bases fit TRBD1. Germline values: CDR1 SGHTA, CDR2 FQGNSA. This CDR3 is 21 amino acids long. With V trimmed by 0 bases and J by 0 bases, 13 bases remained unmatched. The CDR3 sequence: CASSLASRDRGSEFSNQPQHF. The DNA for the CDR3 is TGTGCCAGCAGCTTAGCGAGTCGGGACAGGGGGTCCGAATTTAGCAATCAGCCCCAGCATTTT. Together with reference TRBV7-2 and TRBJ1-5, the CDR3 gives the full variable domain: GAGVSQSPSNKVTEKGKDVELRCDPISGHTALYWYRQSLGQGLEFLIYFQGNSAPDKSGLPSDRFSAERTGGSVSTLTIQRTQQEDSAVYLCASSLASRDRGSEFSNQPQHFGDGTRLSIL.

This clonotype was observed a single time. The chain joins TRBV2 to TRBJ2-7, with 8 positions matching TRBD2. After removal of 4 bases from V and 7 bases from J, the junction contained 9 bases not matched to a gene. Germline V gene lookup returns CDR1 SNHLY and CDR2 FYNNEI. This CDR3 has 14 residues. CDR3 loop: CASSAGLGLDEQYF. The CDR3 nucleotides are TGTGCCAGCAGTGCGGGACTAGGGTTGGATGAGCAGTACTTC.

V and J are TRBV4-3 and TRBJ2-1; D tentatively reads TRBD1 or TRBD2 (6 bases each). Trimming removed 0 bases at V and 9 bases at J, with 12 bases between. Germline lookup yields CDR1 LGHNA and CDR2 YSLEER. There are 14 residues in the CDR3. The CDR3 loop reads CASSQDPGGTEQFF. The CDR3 DNA is TGCGCCAGCAGCCAAGACCCCGGGGGCACTGAGCAGTTCTTC.

This clonotype appeared many times. V usage is TRBV2 and J usage is TRBJ2-1, with unresolved D. Trimming shortened V by 8 bases and J by 7 bases, and 24 bases separated the two germline ends. CDR3 length: 16 residues. The V gene's germline CDR1 is SNHLY and CDR2 FYNNEI. The CDR3 sequence: CASVKVDWTSLNEQFF. In DNA, the CDR3 is TGTGCCAGCGTTAAGGTGGATTGGACGTCGTTGAATGAGCAGTTCTTC.

J is TRBJ2-7 and V is TRBV28; TRBD1 matches 11 bases. Germline-derived CDR1 and CDR2 are MDHEN and SYDVKM. V gave up 6 bases and J gave up 4 bases; unmatched junction bases: 5. This CDR3 is 14 amino acids long. The CDR3 region has the DNA TGTGCCAGCAGCCGGACAGGGGGCAGGTACGAGCAGTACTTC. Its protein product is CASSRTGGRYEQYF.

This clonotype was found a few times. Its ends do not fully match the called genes, so a read error is possible. The chain combines TRBV18 with TRBJ1-1; D ambiguous. The length of the CDR3 is 13 residues. Looked up from germline, CDR1 is KGHSH and CDR2 is LQKENI. The CDR3 coding sequence is TGTGCCAGCTCACAATCCTCGAACGCTGAAGCTTTCTTT. Protein product: CASSQSSNAEAFF.

Many counts were recorded for this clonotype. One end of the junction varies from germline; a read error may be responsible. This sequence joins TRBV6-1 and TRBJ1-5; D is undetermined. Germline CDR1 and CDR2: MNHNS and SASEGT. This CDR3 region has 16 residues. The CDR3 coding sequence is TGTGCCGGCAGTGAAGTGGAGGGCGAGGGCAATCAGCCCCAGCATTTT. Protein: CAGSEVEGEGNQPQHF.

This clonotype was found a few times. V gene TRBV7-2 combines with J gene TRBJ2-7; D is unclear. Looked up from germline, CDR1 is SGHTA and CDR2 is FQGNSA. The CDR3 extends over 13 amino acids. V lost 1 base and J 9 bases, leaving 13 bases between the germline ends. The CDR3 DNA sequence: TGTGCCAGCAGCTTAGACCCTCTTCGATGGCAGTACTTC. It translates to CASSLDPLRWQYF.

This clonotype was seen at least ten times. This chain joins TRBV2 and TRBJ2-5, with D possibly being TRBD1 (5 bases). This CDR3 region has 15 residues. Germline V gene sequence: CDR1 SNHLY, CDR2 FYNNEI. Between the trimmed V and J ends, which lost 4 bases and 1 base, there was a span of 13 bases. DNA of the CDR3: TGTGCCAGCAGTGCCGAACAGGAATTCCAAGAGACCCAGTACTTC. Translation gives CASSAEQEFQETQYF. Variable domain in full (rest from reference TRBV2 and TRBJ2-5): EPEVTQTPSHQVTQMGQEVILRCVPISNHLYFYWYRQILGQKVEFLVSFYNNEISEKSEIFDDQFSVERPDGSNFTLKIRSTKLEDSAMYFCASSAEQEFQETQYFGPGTRLLVL.

This chain uses TRBV11-2 with TRBJ2-1, with a tentative D call TRBD2 (6 bases). V dropped 6 bases and J dropped 3 bases, with 12 bases sitting between them. Germline V lookup: CDR1 SGHAT, CDR2 FQNNGV. The CDR3 contains 14 residues. The CDR3 here is CASSQTRGYNEQFF. The DNA of the CDR3 is TGTGCCAGCAGTCAAACGCGGGGCTACAATGAGCAGTTCTTC. Drawing the rest from reference TRBV11-2 and TRBJ2-1, the complete variable domain is EAGVAQSPRYKIIEKRQSVAFWCNPISGHATLYWYQQILGQGPKLLIQFQNNGVVDDSQLPKDRFSAERLKGVDSTLKIQPAKLEDSAVYLCASSQTRGYNEQFFGPGTRLTVL.

The chain carries TRBV5-6 and TRBJ2-2; unclear D gene. The V gene's germline CDR1 is SGHDT and CDR2 YYEEEE. V lost 0 bases and J 0 bases, leaving 6 bases between the germline ends. The CDR3 spans 15 residues. The CDR3 spells CASSLDHANTGELFF. For the CDR3, the DNA is TGTGCCAGCAGCTTGGACCACGCGAACACCGGGGAGCTGTTTTTT. The full variable domain, in which reference TRBV5-6 and TRBJ2-2 provide the parts outside the CDR3, is DAGVTQSPTHLIKTRGQQVTLRCSPKSGHDTVSWYQQALGQGPQFIFQYYEEEERQRGNFPDRFSGHQFPNYSSELNVNALLLGDSALYLCASSLDHANTGELFFGEGSRLTVL.

In this sample, this clonotype turned up a few times. The J gene is TRBJ1-3, the V gene TRBV20-1; D gene ambiguous. V shed 4 bases and J shed 0 bases, with 10 bases lying between them. This CDR3 is built from 14 residues. Germline lookup yields CDR1 DFQATT and CDR2 SNEGSKA (reference sequence). The DNA for the CDR3 is TGCAGTGCTAATCGGGGTAACTCTGGAAACACCATATATTTT. It encodes CSANRGNSGNTIYF.

Many counts were recorded for this clonotype. The chain carries TRBV20-1 and TRBJ2-3, with 7 bases lining up with TRBD2. Looked up from germline, CDR1 is DFQATT and CDR2 is SNEGSKA (reference sequence). V was pared by 4 bases and J by 4 bases, with 11 bases of the junction left unmatched. CDR3 length: 15 amino acids. The DNA for the CDR3 is TGCAGTGCTACCAGGGACTACCAAGGGGCAGATACGCAGTATTTT. Protein sequence: CSATRDYQGADTQYF.

This clonotype has more than one count but fewer than ten. The chain links TRBV5-5 to TRBJ1-3; D gene unclear. V dropped 0 bases and J dropped 0 bases, with 7 bases sitting between them. The CDR3 has 15 amino acids. CDR1 is SGHKS, CDR2 YYEKEE, per germline (reference sequence). The CDR3 sequence: CASSLESVSGNTIYF. In DNA form, the CDR3 reads TGTGCCAGCAGCTTGGAAAGCGTCTCTGGAAACACCATATATTTT.

This clonotype occurred a few times. The V call is TRBV18, the J call TRBJ2-1, with 15 bases matching TRBD2. The CDR3 is 14 amino acids. CDR1 KGHSH and CDR2 LQKENI come from the germline V gene. The J segment lost 9 bases and the V segment lost 8 bases, leaving 5 bases of the junction unmatched. CDR3 nucleotide sequence: TGTGCCAGCCTAGGACTAGCGGGAGGGACTGAGCAGTTCTTC. Protein sequence: CASLGLAGGTEQFF.

This clonotype was counted ten times or more. This sequence joins TRBV7-8 and TRBJ1-2, with a weak D call TRBD1 (5 bases). CDR1 and CDR2 from the germline V gene are SGHVS and FQNEAQ. The CDR3 sequence is 12 residues long. V was pared by 5 bases and J by 7 bases, with 11 bases between. The CDR3 loop is CASSPGTAGYTF. CDR3 nucleotide sequence: TGTGCCAGCAGCCCCGGGACGGCTGGCTACACCTTC.

This chain joins TRBV5-1 and TRBJ1-1; perhaps TRBD1 as D (6 bases). Germline assignment: CDR1 SGHRS and CDR2 YFSETQ. Trimming shortened V by 1 base and J by 3 bases, and 13 bases separated the two germline ends. This CDR3 contains 15 residues. The CDR3: CASSLLGGADTEAFF. CDR3 bases: TGCGCCAGCAGCTTGTTGGGGGGCGCGGACACTGAAGCTTTCTTT.

In this sample, this clonotype turned up a few times. The chain links TRBV6-1 to TRBJ2-7, with 9 bases fitting TRBD2. The CDR3 extends over 11 amino acids. From germline, CDR1 is MNHNS and CDR2 SASEGT. V shed 2 bases, J shed 11 bases, and the junction held 1 base outside the gene matches. The CDR3 spells CASSELAGEYF. In DNA, the CDR3 is TGTGCCAGCAGTGAATTAGCGGGAGAGTACTTC.

This clonotype was observed once. The chain is built from TRBV20-1 and TRBJ2-7; D may match TRBD1 or TRBD2 (5 bases each). The germline V and J ends were trimmed by 1 base and 5 bases, with 18 bases remaining between them. The CDR3 length is 15 residues. CDR1 DFQATT and CDR2 SNEGSKA come from the germline V gene (reference sequence). The CDR3 DNA reads TGCAGTGCTAGAGTTGGGCCGGGGACCGCAAACGAGCAGTACTTC. This gives the protein CSARVGPGTANEQYF.

The chain uses TRBV2 and TRBJ2-3, with 10 bases fitting TRBD2. CDR1 SNHLY and CDR2 FYNNEI come from the germline V gene. This CDR3 comprises 14 residues. J was trimmed by 4 bases and V by 5 bases; bases with no gene match: 3. Here the CDR3 DNA reads TGTGCCAGCAGTCTTAGCGGGAGGTCAGATACGCAGTATTTT. As protein: CASSLSGRSDTQYF.

The sample holds a few counts of this clonotype. The chain combines TRBV5-1 with TRBJ2-6; D gene ambiguous. CDR3 length equals 16 residues. Deletions cut 3 bases from V and 2 bases from J, with 12 bases between. The germline CDR1 and CDR2 sequences are SGHRS and YFSETQ. The CDR3 nucleotides read TGCGCCAGCAGCTCTGTAGGGCAGGCTGGGGCCAACGTCCTGACTTTC. Translated: CASSSVGQAGANVLTF. Complete variable domain (other parts from reference TRBV5-1 and TRBJ2-6): KAGVTQTPRYLIKTRGQQVTLSCSPISGHRSVSWYQQTPGQGLQFLFEYFSETQRNKGNFPGRFSGRQFSNSRSEMNVSTLELGDSALYLCASSSVGQAGANVLTFGAGSRLTVL.

This clonotype appeared a few times. CDR3 DNA sequence: TGTGCCAGTAGAGAAGGGGACACCGATCAGCCCCAGCATTTT. Translation: CASREGDTDQPQHF. The V gene is TRBV19, the J gene TRBJ1-5, with a weak D call TRBD1 (6 bases). Trimming pared 6 bases from V and 5 bases from J, leaving 14 bases between. This CDR3 comprises 14 residues. Germline values: CDR1 LNHDA, CDR2 SQIVND (reference sequence).

The chain employs TRBV6-5 and TRBJ2-1; D is perhaps TRBD1 (6 bases). Trimming pared 2 bases from V and 7 bases from J, leaving 12 bases between. Germline-derived CDR1 and CDR2 are MNHEY and SVGAGI. The CDR3 length is 14 residues. CDR3 bases: TGTGCCAGCAGTTACGTCAGGGGTGGGAATGAGCAGTTCTTC. Translated: CASSYVRGGNEQFF.

This clonotype came up many times. The chain uses TRBV28 and TRBJ2-1; 9 bases map to TRBD2. Per the germline V gene, CDR1 is MDHEN and CDR2 is SYDVKM. The ends lost 4 bases at V and 3 bases at J; junction bases unmatched: 4. This CDR3 has 15 residues. In DNA, the CDR3 is TGTGCCAGCAGTTGGGGTAGCGGGAGCTACAATGAGCAGTTCTTC. As protein: CASSWGSGSYNEQFF.

This clonotype has only a few counts. This rearrangement joins TRBV4-1 to TRBJ2-1; TRBD1 agrees at 8 bases. From germline, CDR1 is MGHRA and CDR2 YSYEKL. With 5 bases clipped from V and 12 bases from J, the junction kept 9 bases outside the gene matches. The CDR3 runs to 13 residues. CDR3: CASSSPGGVGQFF. The DNA of the CDR3 is TGCGCCAGCAGCTCACCAGGGGGCGTTGGGCAGTTCTTC.

V gene TRBV7-2 combines with J gene TRBJ1-1, with D possibly being TRBD1 (6 bases). The germline V gene has CDR1 SGHTA and CDR2 FQGNSA. Between the trimmed V and J ends, which lost 5 bases and 7 bases, there was a span of 20 bases. The CDR3 has 15 residues. The CDR3 DNA reads as TGTGCCAGCAGCCCTAAAACCGGACAGAGGGGTGAAGCTTTCTTT. This sequence encodes CASSPKTGQRGEAFF.

The V call is TRBV11-2, the J call TRBJ2-3; 7 bases fit TRBD2. The CDR3 is 16 residues long. The germline gives CDR1 SGHAT, CDR2 FQNNGV. V shed 2 bases and J 0 bases; nucleotides not matched to a gene: 5. The CDR3, as DNA: TGTGCCAGCAGCTTAAACGGCGGGAGTAGCACAGATACGCAGTATTTT. This translates into CASSLNGGSSTDTQYF.

This clonotype was observed many times. The chain is built from TRBV28 and TRBJ2-7; 10 positions match TRBD2. This CDR3 region has 16 residues. The V gene's germline CDR1 is MDHEN and CDR2 SYDVKM. Losses at the gene ends were 2 bases for V and 3 bases for J; bases not matched to a gene: 7. This CDR3 is CASSLEASGSGYEQYF. Here the CDR3 DNA reads TGTGCCAGCAGTTTAGAGGCTAGCGGGAGTGGCTACGAGCAGTACTTC.